The 23 T cell receptor beta chains listed next were all sequenced from one sample in a study of cytomegalovirus exposure and HLA in healthy donors. Primers for the PCR totalled 60 Vbeta and 13 Jbeta. Here immunoSEQ multiplex PCR was the method, and the copy in TCRdb shows in-frame clones only, minus some. The sample carries fewer than 200,000 clones, under 80% recorded once. Material: PBMCs. Source of these receptors: a middle-aged man in good health and CMV-seronegative.

In this sample, this clone turned up a few times. This chain joins TRBV18 and TRBJ1-2; 7 bases line up with TRBD1. V lost 8 bases and J lost 7; bases outside the gene matches: 19. The CDR3 extends over 16 amino acids. Germline CDR1 reads KGHSH; CDR2 reads LQKENI. The CDR3 protein is CASRGGFDRAPFGYTF. CDR3 nucleotide sequence: TGTGCCAGCCGAGGGGGTTTTGACAGGGCCCCCTTTGGCTACACCTTC.

V gene TRBV7-3 combines with J gene TRBJ2-5; D is unclear. The CDR3 is 13 residues long. Germline V gene lookup returns CDR1 SGHTA and CDR2 FQGTGA. The V and J ends lost 1 base and 2 bases respectively, with 5 bases between them. The CDR3 reads CASSLSPQETQYF. CDR3 DNA sequence: TGTGCCAGCAGCTTAAGTCCACAAGAGACCCAGTACTTC.

V is TRBV28 and J is TRBJ2-1, with 9 bases lining up with TRBD2. CDR3 length: 14 amino acids. The germline CDR1 and CDR2 sequences are MDHEN and SYDVKM. After removal of 8 bases from V and 1 base from J, the junction contained 3 bases not matched to a gene. The CDR3 nucleotides are TGTGCCAGCGGAAGCGGGGGGTCCTACAATGAGCAGTTCTTC. Translating it yields CASGSGGSYNEQFF. Together with reference TRBV28 and TRBJ2-1, the CDR3 gives the full variable domain: DVKVTQSSRYLVKRTGEKVFLECVQDMDHENMFWYRQDPGLGLRLIYFSYDVKMKEKGDIPEGYSVSREKKERFSLILESASTNQTSMYLCASGSGGSYNEQFFGPGTRLTVL.

The gene calls are TRBV6-1 and TRBJ2-3; D is undetermined. The germline gives CDR1 MNHNS, CDR2 SASEGT. V lost 8 bases, J lost 0 bases, and 12 bases lay in between. This CDR3 has 14 residues. CDR3 nucleotide sequence: TGTGCCAGCCTCCCCGGTCTAAGCACAGATACGCAGTATTTT. Amino acids: CASLPGLSTDTQYF.

The chain joins TRBV7-6 to TRBJ2-2; 7 bases are shared with TRBD2. The junction had 5 bases not matched to a gene; V was cut back by 1 base and J by 3 bases. Per the germline V gene, CDR1 is SGHVS and CDR2 is FNYEAQ. CDR3 length equals 16 residues. CDR3 nucleotides: TGTGCCAGCAGCTTAGTGGGGGGGTCAGACACCGGGGAGCTGTTTTTT. Translation gives CASSLVGGSDTGELFF.

V and J are TRBV19 and TRBJ2-5; 10 nucleotides align to TRBD2. The CDR3 has 15 amino acids. Germline CDR1 and CDR2: LNHDA and SQIVND (reference sequence). The V gene end was trimmed by 3 bases and the J gene end by 6 bases; junction bases not matched to a gene: 7. The CDR3 is CASSIRSGGTKTQYF. In DNA form, the CDR3 reads TGTGCCAGTAGTATTCGTAGCGGGGGGACGAAGACCCAGTACTTC.

The V gene is TRBV7-9, the J gene TRBJ2-7, with TRBD1 matching over 7 bases. This CDR3 has 14 amino acids. Looked up from germline, CDR1 is SEHNR and CDR2 is FQNEAQ (reference sequence). V was pared by 6 bases and J by 0 bases, with 5 bases of the junction left unmatched. CDR3 sequence (DNA): TGTGCCAGCAGTTCGGACAGGTTCTCCTACGAGCAGTACTTC. It translates to CASSSDRFSYEQYF. The variable domain in full, completed from reference TRBV7-9 and TRBJ2-7, reads DTGVSQNPRHKITKRGQNVTFRCDPISEHNRLYWYRQTLGQGPEFLTYFQNEAQLEKSRLLSDRFSAERPKGSFSTLEIQRTEQGDSAMYLCASSSDRFSYEQYFGPGTRLTVT.

The chain has TRBV4-1 and TRBJ1-3; no definite D call. CDR1 is MGHRA, CDR2 YSYEKL, per germline. CDR3 length equals 18 residues. Trimming left V 0 bases short and J 3 bases short, with 18 bases between. CDR3 nucleotides: TGCGCCAGCAGCCAAGAGCTTGGCAATGGGCCCTTTGGAAACACCATATATTTT. Protein sequence: CASSQELGNGPFGNTIYF.

V and J are TRBV21-1 and TRBJ2-7; TRBD1 is the table's D call, not checked against the DNA. TRBV21-1 represents a pseudogene. This CDR3 comprises 15 residues. The CDR3 region is CASSNRTGNDYEQYF. The CDR3 DNA reads TGTGCCAGCAGCAACCGGACAGGTAACGACTACGAGCAGTACTTC.

This clone was counted once. The rearrangement uses TRBV2 and TRBJ1-5; no definite D call. This CDR3 comprises 15 residues. Trimming took 2 bases from V and 7 from J, leaving 15 bases between them. The germline V gene has CDR1 SNHLY and CDR2 FYNNEI. The CDR3 nucleotides are TGTGCCAGCAGTGAACGGGGTATTTGGGGACAGCCCCAGCATTTT. Translation gives CASSERGIWGQPQHF.

The chain uses TRBV5-6 and TRBJ2-5; D gene uncertain. Germline V lookup: CDR1 SGHDT, CDR2 YYEEEE. The CDR3 totals 15 residues. V lost 1 base and J 5 bases, leaving 15 bases between the germline ends. In DNA form, the CDR3 reads TGTGCCAGCAGCTTGTCGCGTCGGGTTCTGGAGACCCAGTACTTC. Translation gives CASSLSRRVLETQYF.

V and J are TRBV7-9 and TRBJ1-4; tentative D call: TRBD1 (6 bases). Trimming took off 0 bases at V and 7 bases at J, with 12 bases between the two ends. The CDR3 has 15 residues. Germline CDR1 reads SEHNR; CDR2 reads FQNEAQ (reference sequence). CDR3 loop: CASSLAGAYPEKLFF. CDR3 DNA sequence: TGTGCCAGCAGCTTAGCGGGGGCTTACCCTGAAAAACTGTTTTTT.

In nucleotides, the CDR3 is TGTGCCTGGAGTATCCCTATCGTACGGGGAGATACGCAGTATTTT. Protein sequence: CAWSIPIVRGDTQYF. The chain employs TRBV30 and TRBJ2-3; perhaps TRBD2 as D (5 bases). Germline values: CDR1 GTSNPN, CDR2 SVGIG (reference sequence). The CDR3 is 15 amino acids. V was trimmed by 2 bases and J by 5 bases, leaving 17 bases between them.

J is TRBJ2-1 and V is TRBV7-3; D ambiguous. Germline CDR1 and CDR2: SGHTA and FQGTGA. Trimming stripped 5 bases from V and 0 bases from J, with 11 bases between. The CDR3 spans 15 residues. The CDR3 DNA reads TGTGCCAGCAGCGAGGTGCCGAGCTCCTACAATGAGCAGTTCTTC. It yields the protein CASSEVPSSYNEQFF.

This sequence joins TRBV7-8 and TRBJ2-2; 9 nucleotides line up with TRBD1. Trimming removed 2 bases from V and 0 bases from J; junction bases left unmatched: 7. The CDR3 is 18 residues long. From germline, CDR1 is SGHVS and CDR2 FQNEAQ. Here the CDR3 reads CASSLSVQGAANTGELFF. The CDR3 bases are TGTGCCAGCAGCTTATCCGTACAGGGGGCGGCGAACACCGGGGAGCTGTTTTTT.

The chain has TRBV9 and TRBJ2-7; a possible D gene is TRBD2 (7 bases). The V gene's germline CDR1 is SGDLS and CDR2 YYNGEE. V was trimmed by 3 bases and J by 4 bases, leaving 17 bases between them. The CDR3 consists of 15 residues. This chain's CDR3 is CASSAEGGRTYEQYF. CDR3 nucleotides: TGTGCCAGCAGCGCAGAGGGGGGGCGTACTTACGAGCAGTACTTC.

The J gene is TRBJ2-3, the V gene TRBV7-3; TRBD2 matches at 14 bases. The trim removed 2 bases at V and 5 bases at J, leaving 12 bases unmatched. Germline CDR1 is SGHTA and CDR2 is FQGTGA. The CDR3 totals 19 residues. The CDR3 sequence is CASSLWVTSGGAKGDTQYF. CDR3 nucleotide sequence: TGTGCCAGCAGCTTATGGGTGACTAGCGGGGGGGCCAAAGGAGATACGCAGTATTTT.

The table lists this clone with a count of one. The chain recombines TRBV4-2 with TRBJ1-1; a possible D gene is TRBD1 (6 bases). V was pared by 0 bases and J by 4 bases, with 9 bases between. The CDR3 is 14 residues long. CDR1 is LGHNA, CDR2 YNFKEQ, per germline. The CDR3 nucleotides read TGTGCCAGCAGCCAAGATGAGGGGGTCACTGAAGCTTTCTTT. Its translation is CASSQDEGVTEAFF.

The chain carries TRBV9 and TRBJ2-7; TRBD2 matches at 13 bases. The CDR3 is 17 amino acids. CDR1 SGDLS and CDR2 YYNGEE come from the germline V gene. Germline trimming cut 4 bases from V and 2 bases from J; bases unmatched to any gene: 9. The CDR3: CASSPRPGTSGAYEQYF. DNA of the CDR3: TGTGCCAGCAGCCCGAGACCTGGGACTAGCGGGGCCTACGAGCAGTACTTC.

V is TRBV5-1 and J is TRBJ2-3, with TRBD2 matching over 7 bases. The junction had 6 bases not matched to a gene; V was cut back by 6 bases and J by 2 bases. Per germline, CDR1 SGHRS and CDR2 YFSETQ. The length of the CDR3 is 14 residues. CDR3 nucleotide sequence: TGCGCCAGCAAGATCGGGGGGAACACAGATACGCAGTATTTT. This sequence encodes CASKIGGNTDTQYF.

The J gene is TRBJ2-7, the V gene TRBV10-1; possibly TRBD2 for D (7 bases). In germline, CDR1 is WNHNN, CDR2 SYGVQD (reference sequence). CDR3 length equals 14 residues. V lost 8 bases to trimming and J lost 7 bases, with 21 bases between them. CDR3 nucleotides: TGCGCCAGCCCTAAGGGGGGGAAAGGAAGGGAGCAGTACTTC. It yields the protein CASPKGGKGREQYF.

The chain has TRBV19 and TRBJ1-4, with 8 bases identical to TRBD1. The germline V gene has CDR1 LNHDA and CDR2 SQIVND (reference sequence). V was clipped by 5 bases and J by 11 bases; unmatched bases: 13. The CDR3 is made up of 15 amino acids. The CDR3 bases are TGTGCCAGTAGTCCCGCCGGGACAGGAAGGTGGAAACTGTTTTTT. This encodes CASSPAGTGRWKLFF.

The chain combines TRBV2 with TRBJ2-1, with D unresolved. Deletions cut 7 bases from V and 2 bases from J, with 15 bases between. Germline lookup yields CDR1 SNHLY and CDR2 FYNNEI. This CDR3 is 15 amino acids long. CDR3 sequence: CASTRGGGTYNEQFF. As DNA, the CDR3 is TGTGCCAGCACCAGAGGTGGTGGTACCTACAATGAGCAGTTCTTC. Based on the CDR3 plus reference TRBV2 and TRBJ2-1, the full variable domain is EPEVTQTPSHQVTQMGQEVILRCVPISNHLYFYWYRQILGQKVEFLVSFYNNEISEKSEIFDDQFSVERPDGSNFTLKIRSTKLEDSAMYFCASTRGGGTYNEQFFGPGTRLTVL.